This record covers a single T cell receptor (beta chain). This sample was included in a study of blood T cell repertoires in COVID-19. On the study more broadly: Samples taken during acute and convalescent COVID-19 were collected in the United States, Italy and Spain. T cells, B-cell-depleted T cells, or PBMCs provided the cDNA or gDNA that served as material.

How the authors handled the data: The assay estimated nucleated cells by amplifying reference gene primers. Profiled with immunoSEQ multiplex PCR; TCRdb holds only in-frame clones, not every one. That table is the source of V, J and clone size, and D and trimming were worked out from the DNA. This sample has about 40,000 clones, with 70% to 90% found just once. Trimming removed 6 bases from V and 5 bases from J; junction bases left unmatched: 9. The CDR3 has 15 amino acids. In germline, CDR1 is LGHNA, CDR2 YSLEER. This sequence originates from a man in his fifties in a cohort sampled during active COVID-19. The source material was peripheral blood. The chain employs TRBV4-3 and TRBJ1-1; 10 bases match TRBD1. The CDR3 nucleotides read TGCGCCAGCAGAGGCTCCGGGACAGGGGTAACTGAAGCTTTCTTT. The encoded protein is CASRGSGTGVTEAFF.